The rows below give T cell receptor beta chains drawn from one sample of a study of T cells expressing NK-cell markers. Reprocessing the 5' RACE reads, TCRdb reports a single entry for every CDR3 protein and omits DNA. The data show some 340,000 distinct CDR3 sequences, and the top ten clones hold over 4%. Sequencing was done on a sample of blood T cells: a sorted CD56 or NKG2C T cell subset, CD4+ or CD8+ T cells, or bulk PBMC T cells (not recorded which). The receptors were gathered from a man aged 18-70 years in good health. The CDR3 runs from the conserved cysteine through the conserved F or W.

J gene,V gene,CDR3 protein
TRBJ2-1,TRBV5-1,CASSLGQGIYNEQFF
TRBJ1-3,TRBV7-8,CASSFRGGSGNTIYF
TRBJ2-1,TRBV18,CASSQRTGQSYNEQFF
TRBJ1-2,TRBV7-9,CASSTGEVGYTF
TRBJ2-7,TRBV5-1,CASSLTTGPSSYEQYF
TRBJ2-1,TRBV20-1,CSATHPLAGRGEQFF
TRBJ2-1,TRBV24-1,CATSDLRGDRALDNEQFF
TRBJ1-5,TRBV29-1,CSVADRAGQPQHF
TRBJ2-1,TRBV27,CASSLKRGGRTYNEQFF
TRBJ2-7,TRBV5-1,CASSLVVGGTLTPPEQYF
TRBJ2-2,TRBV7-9,CASSLAQGFYTGELFF
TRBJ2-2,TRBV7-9,CASSVTWGSWNTGELFF